The next 30 T cell receptor beta chains were all read from a single sample in a study of T cell changes during pregnancy in multiple sclerosis. Libraries were prepared by immunoSEQ multiplex PCR; TCRdb keeps only in-frame clonotypes and omits some of them. The sample lists around 95,000 clones, over 80% seen once, with less than 2.5% in the top ten. The sequences come from peripheral blood, collected after pregnancy. The origin of the receptors is a female donor with multiple sclerosis, enrolled in a pregnancy study.

This clone was found once. This rearrangement joins TRBV19 to TRBJ2-3, with 9 bases lining up with TRBD1. Germline-derived CDR1 and CDR2 are LNHDA and SQIVND (reference sequence). This CDR3 has 15 residues. With 3 bases clipped from V and 3 bases from J, the junction kept 4 bases outside the gene matches. The CDR3 DNA reads as TGTGCCAGTAGTATGGGACAGGGTAAAACAGATACGCAGTATTTT. Translating gives CASSMGQGKTDTQYF. The whole variable domain, remainder taken from reference TRBV19 and TRBJ2-3, is DGGITQSPKYLFRKEGQNVTLSCEQNLNHDAMYWYRQDPGQGLRLIYYSQIVNDFQKGDIAEGYSVSREKKESFPLTVTSAQKNPTAFYLCASSMGQGKTDTQYFGPGTRLTVL.

The chain couples TRBV5-6 to TRBJ2-3; TRBD2 might be the D (7 bases). The CDR3 runs 17 residues. V was cut by 0 bases and J by 3 bases, with 17 bases left in between. Germline lookup yields CDR1 SGHDT and CDR2 YYEEEE. The CDR3 reads CASSLDVGGGRTDTQYF. CDR3 nucleotide sequence: TGTGCCAGCAGCTTGGATGTTGGGGGGGGCAGGACAGATACGCAGTATTTT.

The rearrangement joins TRBV27 to TRBJ2-5; 8 nucleotides line up with TRBD2. The V gene's germline CDR1 is MNHEY and CDR2 SMNVEV (reference sequence). V was clipped by 2 bases and J by 5 bases; unmatched bases: 13. The CDR3 contains 17 residues. The CDR3: CASSLTGVGTRLETQYF. The CDR3 DNA follows: TGTGCCAGCAGTTTAACTGGTGTGGGGACTAGATTGGAGACCCAGTACTTC.

The J gene is TRBJ2-7, the V gene TRBV7-3; D ambiguous. Between the trimmed V and J ends, which lost 2 bases and 5 bases, there was a span of 16 bases. The germline V gene encodes CDR1 SGHTA and CDR2 FQGTGA. The CDR3 consists of 15 residues. The CDR3 sequence is CASSLGPKMPHEQYF. The CDR3 DNA follows: TGTGCCAGCAGCTTAGGCCCCAAGATGCCCCACGAGCAGTACTTC.

The chain links TRBV9 to TRBJ2-3; possible D gene TRBD2, 5 bases. Germline loops: CDR1 SGDLS, CDR2 YYNGEE. Trimming removed 0 bases from V and 2 bases from J, with 10 bases in between. The CDR3 runs 15 residues. CDR3 sequence: CASSVGGRTTDTQYF. The CDR3, as DNA: TGTGCCAGCAGCGTAGGAGGGAGAACCACAGATACGCAGTATTTT.

This rearrangement joins TRBV9 to TRBJ2-5; no clear D. CDR3 length equals 14 residues. Between the trimmed V and J ends, which lost 4 bases and 5 bases, there was a span of 15 bases. Germline CDR1 SGDLS, CDR2 YYNGEE. CDR3: CASSPHTVLETQYF. The DNA of the CDR3 is TGTGCCAGCAGCCCTCATACGGTCCTGGAGACCCAGTACTTC.

The count of this clone is one. This chain connects TRBV18 to TRBJ1-1; the D is unclear. This CDR3 has 13 residues. Germline V gene sequence: CDR1 KGHSH, CDR2 LQKENI. V lost 3 bases, J lost 2 bases, and 7 bases lay in between. CDR3 loop: CASSPASNTEAFF. The DNA for the CDR3 is TGTGCCAGCTCACCGGCCAGTAACACTGAAGCTTTCTTT.

This clone appeared a single time. The chain has TRBV12-2 and TRBJ2-2; TRBD2, the table's D call, was not compared with the DNA. TRBV12-2 is described as a pseudogene. This CDR3 comprises 18 residues. CDR3 in amino acids: CASRLPTSGGEDTGELFF. For the CDR3, the DNA is TGTGCAAGTCGCTTACCCACTAGCGGGGGGGAAGACACCGGGGAGCTGTTTTTT.

The table lists this clone with a count of one. The V call is TRBV6-1, the J call TRBJ2-5; no clear D gene. This CDR3 has 17 amino acids. The germline CDR1 and CDR2 sequences are MNHNS and SASEGT. V dropped 2 bases and J dropped 5 bases, with 21 bases sitting between them. DNA for the CDR3: TGTGCCAGCAGTGAATTTTCGGCACAAATGGGCCGGGAGACCCAGTACTTC. It is translated as CASSEFSAQMGRETQYF.

The gene calls are TRBV7-6 and TRBJ2-1; 12 positions agree with TRBD2. The germline CDR1 and CDR2 sequences are SGHVS and FNYEAQ. There are 18 residues in the CDR3. The V and J ends lost 2 bases and 0 bases, in that order; junction bases with no gene match: 5. The CDR3 sequence is CASSLTSGGLSSYNEQFF. The CDR3 DNA reads TGTGCCAGCAGCTTAACTAGCGGGGGGCTTAGCTCCTACAATGAGCAGTTCTTC.

The V and J genes are TRBV6-6 and TRBJ2-7; D is possibly TRBD1 (6 bases). CDR1 and CDR2 (germline): MNHNY, SVGAGI (reference sequence). This CDR3 comprises 12 residues. Trimming pared 6 bases from V and 2 bases from J, leaving 8 bases between. The CDR3 nucleotides read TGTGCCAGCAGGGACAGTACCTACGAGCAGTACTTC. Protein: CASRDSTYEQYF.

The rearrangement links TRBV6-4 to TRBJ1-1, with D unresolved. V was shortened by 6 bases and J by 1 base, with 9 bases between the two germline ends. From germline, CDR1 is MRHNA and CDR2 SNTAGT. This CDR3 has 13 amino acids. In DNA, the CDR3 is TGTGCCAGCAGCCGGAGTGAGAACACTGAAGCTTTCTTT. This codes for CASSRSENTEAFF.

This chain links TRBV18 with TRBJ1-2; D is possibly TRBD1 (6 bases). The length of the CDR3 is 12 residues. Germline values: CDR1 KGHSH, CDR2 LQKENI. V dropped 3 bases and J dropped 6 bases, with 8 bases sitting between them. CDR3 DNA sequence: TGTGCCAGCTCACCTAGGACAGATGGCTACACCTTC. Translating it yields CASSPRTDGYTF.

The rearrangement links TRBV5-1 to TRBJ1-2, with a possible D match to TRBD1 (6 bases). Trimming stripped 0 bases from V and 0 bases from J, with 6 bases between. The CDR3 is 14 residues long. Germline V gene sequence: CDR1 SGHRS, CDR2 YFSETQ. The CDR3 is CASSLGQANYGYTF. CDR3 coding DNA: TGCGCCAGCAGCTTGGGACAGGCTAACTATGGCTACACCTTC. The whole variable domain, filled in from reference TRBV5-1 and TRBJ1-2, reads KAGVTQTPRYLIKTRGQQVTLSCSPISGHRSVSWYQQTPGQGLQFLFEYFSETQRNKGNFPGRFSGRQFSNSRSEMNVSTLELGDSALYLCASSLGQANYGYTFGSGTRLTVV.

The chain couples TRBV15 to TRBJ2-5; 7 bases line up with TRBD1. This CDR3 is built from 14 residues. Losses at the gene ends were 7 bases for V and 2 bases for J; bases not matched to a gene: 7. Germline V gene lookup returns CDR1 LNHNV and CDR2 YYDKDF (reference sequence). The CDR3: CATMSGTAQETQYF. CDR3 coding DNA: TGTGCCACCATGTCTGGGACAGCTCAAGAGACCCAGTACTTC.

The rearrangement links TRBV7-9 to TRBJ2-7, with 10 positions matching TRBD1. The V and J ends lost 1 base and 3 bases, in that order; junction bases with no gene match: 3. Germline V gene data show CDR1 as SEHNR and CDR2 as FQNEAQ (reference sequence). The CDR3 is made up of 15 amino acids. CDR3 in amino acids: CASSLGGQGYYEQYF. Here the CDR3 DNA reads TGTGCCAGCAGCTTAGGGGGACAGGGGTACTACGAGCAGTACTTC.

This clone was recorded at least ten times. The V call is TRBV25-1, the J call TRBJ1-2; no reliable D call. Deletions cut 0 bases from V and 7 bases from J, with 3 bases between. The CDR3 is made up of 11 amino acids. The germline gives CDR1 MGHDK, CDR2 SYGVNS. The CDR3 reads CASSEYGGYTF. The CDR3 nucleotides read TGTGCCAGCAGTGAATACGGTGGCTACACCTTC.

This rearrangement joins TRBV5-6 to TRBJ2-5; TRBD2 aligns across 13 bases. The CDR3 is 16 amino acids. Per the germline V gene, CDR1 is SGHDT and CDR2 is YYEEEE. With 4 bases clipped from V and 1 base from J, the junction kept 4 bases outside the gene matches. The CDR3 nucleotides are TGTGCCAGCAGCCTAACTAGCGGGAGGGTCCAAGAGACCCAGTACTTC. It translates to CASSLTSGRVQETQYF. Drawing the rest from reference TRBV5-6 and TRBJ2-5, the complete variable domain is DAGVTQSPTHLIKTRGQQVTLRCSPKSGHDTVSWYQQALGQGPQFIFQYYEEEERQRGNFPDRFSGHQFPNYSSELNVNALLLGDSALYLCASSLTSGRVQETQYFGPGTRLLVL.

The chain joins TRBV6-5 to TRBJ1-2, with 7 bases lining up with TRBD1. The CDR3 is made up of 14 amino acids. Looked up from germline, CDR1 is MNHEY and CDR2 is SVGAGI. Trimming cost V 4 bases and J 0 bases; bases outside gene matches: 2. The CDR3 here is CASSLTGTNYGYTF. Written as DNA, the CDR3 is TGTGCCAGCAGTTTGACAGGGACTAACTATGGCTACACCTTC.

The chain recombines TRBV6-4 with TRBJ1-5; a weak D match, TRBD1 (5 bases). The germline V and J ends were trimmed by 1 base and 0 bases, with 16 bases remaining between them. The CDR3 contains 18 residues. Germline V CDR1 and CDR2: MRHNA, SNTAGT. In DNA, the CDR3 is TGTGCCAGCAGTGACTTCCCCTTGGGGCGCGTTAGCAATCAGCCCCAGCATTTT. Its translation: CASSDFPLGRVSNQPQHF.

This chain joins TRBV28 and TRBJ1-2; D call uncertain. The CDR3 is made up of 14 amino acids. Germline CDR1 and CDR2: MDHEN and SYDVKM. The V end lost 5 bases, the J end lost 9 bases, and 19 bases lay between the germline ends. CDR3 nucleotide sequence: TGTGCCAGCAGTCCTCAGCTCCAAGGGAGCCGCTACACCTTC. Residues: CASSPQLQGSRYTF.

The gene calls are TRBV4-2 and TRBJ2-7; no firm D call. Germline V gene data show CDR1 as LGHNA and CDR2 as YNFKEQ. The CDR3 sequence is 15 residues long. Trimming took off 0 bases at V and 1 base at J, with 10 bases between the two ends. The CDR3 DNA sequence: TGTGCCAGCAGCCAAGACACCAGTGATTCCTACGAGCAGTACTTC. Translating gives CASSQDTSDSYEQYF.

The chain has TRBV4-2 and TRBJ2-7; the D gene is possibly TRBD2 (6 bases). The CDR3 is made up of 14 amino acids. CDR1 is LGHNA, CDR2 YNFKEQ, per germline. The V end was cut by 1 base, the J end by 1 base, with 8 bases between. The CDR3 sequence: CASSQAEGSYEQYF. In nucleotides, the CDR3 is TGTGCCAGCAGCCAAGCGGAGGGATCCTACGAGCAGTACTTC.

The chain is built from TRBV7-3 and TRBJ2-3, with 11 bases aligning to TRBD2. CDR3 length: 15 residues. Trimming removed 5 bases from V and 6 bases from J; junction bases left unmatched: 7. From germline, CDR1 is SGHTA and CDR2 FQGTGA. The CDR3 DNA reads TGTGCCAGCAGCCCACTAGCGGGAGTCGGGGATACGCAGTATTTT. It yields the protein CASSPLAGVGDTQYF.

The chain joins TRBV30 to TRBJ1-2, with a tentative D call TRBD1 (6 bases). V was shortened by 7 bases and J by 5 bases, with 17 bases between the two germline ends. The CDR3 loop spans 13 amino acids. Germline V CDR1 and CDR2: GTSNPN, SVGIG (reference sequence). CDR3 residues: CASKDSDKYGYTF. CDR3 in DNA: TGTGCCTCAAAGGACAGCGATAAATATGGCTACACCTTC.

V gene TRBV6-6 combines with J gene TRBJ1-4; D call uncertain. Germline-derived CDR1 and CDR2 are MNHNY and SVGAGI (reference sequence). This CDR3 has 14 residues. V was shortened by 10 bases and J by 10 bases, with 22 bases between the two germline ends. The DNA of the CDR3 is TGTGCCACAAGAGGTCGTTCGGATTTGGGAAAACTGTTTTTT. This codes for CATRGRSDLGKLFF.

This chain uses TRBV13 with TRBJ2-7; the D is unclear. Germline V gene data show CDR1 as PRHDT and CDR2 as FYEKMQ (reference sequence). V lost 6 bases and J 1 base, leaving 10 bases between the germline ends. This CDR3 is 13 amino acids long. In DNA, the CDR3 is TGTGCCAGCAGTCATACAGAGTCCTACGAGCAGTACTTC. Translated, it gives CASSHTESYEQYF.

This chain uses TRBV10-1 with TRBJ1-2; tentative D call: TRBD1 (5 bases). The CDR3 covers 13 residues. Germline V gene lookup returns CDR1 WNHNN and CDR2 SYGVQD (reference sequence). V was pared by 11 bases and J by 3 bases, with 16 bases between. The CDR3 DNA is TGCGCCGGGGGGAATAAGGGTCACTATGGCTACACCTTC. Its translation is CAGGNKGHYGYTF.

This clone was counted once. V gene TRBV4-3 combines with J gene TRBJ1-2; 8 bases match TRBD1. This CDR3 comprises 15 residues. Germline V gene lookup returns CDR1 LGHNA and CDR2 YSLEER. V trimming: 4 bases; J trimming: 4 bases; junction bases outside the gene matches: 8. The CDR3 loop is CASSRDRGVGYGYTF. The CDR3 DNA reads TGCGCCAGCAGCCGAGACAGGGGCGTTGGCTATGGCTACACCTTC.

The chain joins TRBV7-9 to TRBJ1-1; D is ambiguous. Per germline, CDR1 SEHNR and CDR2 FQNEAQ (reference sequence). The CDR3 extends over 13 amino acids. V lost 7 bases to trimming and J lost 2 bases, with 11 bases between them. CDR3: CASTRPENTEAFF. The CDR3 coding sequence is TGTGCCAGCACACGTCCAGAAAACACTGAAGCTTTCTTT.